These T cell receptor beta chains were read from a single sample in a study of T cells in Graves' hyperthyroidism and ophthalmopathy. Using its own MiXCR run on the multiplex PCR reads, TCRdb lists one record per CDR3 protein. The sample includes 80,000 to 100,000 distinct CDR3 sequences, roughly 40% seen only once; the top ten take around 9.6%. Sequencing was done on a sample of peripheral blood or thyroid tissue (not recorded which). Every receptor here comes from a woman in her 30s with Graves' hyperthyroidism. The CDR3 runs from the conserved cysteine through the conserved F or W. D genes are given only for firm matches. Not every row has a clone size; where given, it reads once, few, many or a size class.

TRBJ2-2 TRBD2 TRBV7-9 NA CASSREVWRAGVTGGLFF TGTGCCAGCAGCCGAGAGGTGTGGCGAGCGGGAGTAACCGGGGGGCTGTTTTTT
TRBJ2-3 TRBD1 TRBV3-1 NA CASSQSQGTAITDTQYF TGTGCCAGCAGCCAAAGTCAAGGGACAGCAATTACAGATACGCAGTATTTT
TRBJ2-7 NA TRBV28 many CATRQVSYEQYF TGTGCCACCAGACAGGTCTCCTACGAGCAGTACTTC
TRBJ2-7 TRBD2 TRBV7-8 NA CASSDSGSRYEQYF TGTGCCAGCAGCGACAGCGGGAGTAGGTACGAGCAGTACTTC
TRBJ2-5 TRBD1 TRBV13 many CASSTGGSGWQETHYF TGTGCCAGCTCGACAGGGGGCTCGGGGTGGCAAGAGACCCATTACTTC
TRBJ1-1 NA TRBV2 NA CASGDPGSRAEAFF TGTGCCAGCGGTGACCCGGGAAGCAGAGCTGAAGCTTTCTTT
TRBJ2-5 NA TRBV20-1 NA CSARVGTGPGQPQYF TGCAGTGCTAGAGTGGGAACAGGGCCGGGTCAGCCCCAGTACTTC
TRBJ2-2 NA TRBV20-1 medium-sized CSARVEGMITGELFF TGCAGTGCTAGAGTGGAGGGGATGATCACCGGGGAGCTGTTTTTT
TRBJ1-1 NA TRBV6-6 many CASSLYTEAFF TGTGCCAGCAGTTTGTACACTGAAGCTTTCTTT
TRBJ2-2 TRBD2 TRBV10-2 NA CASRALAGAGGELFF TGCGCCAGCAGAGCTCTTGCGGGAGCGGGCGGGGAGCTGTTTTTT
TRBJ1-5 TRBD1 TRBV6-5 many CASSYRRTGDNQPQHF TGTGCCAGCAGTTACAGGAGGACAGGGGACAATCAGCCCCAGCATTTT
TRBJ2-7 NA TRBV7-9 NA CASSPWWSHEQYF TGTGCCAGCAGCCCCTGGTGGAGCCACGAGCAGTACTTC
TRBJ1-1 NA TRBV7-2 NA CASGLRNAPNTEAFF TGTGCCAGCGGCCTACGGAACGCCCCGAACACTGAAGCTTTCTTT
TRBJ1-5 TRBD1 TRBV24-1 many CATSQGAGNQPQHF TGTGCCACATCCCAGGGGGCCGGCAATCAGCCCCAGCATTTT
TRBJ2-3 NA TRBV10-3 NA CANSARGSDTQCF TGTGCCAACAGTGCACGGGGGTCGGATACGCAGTGTTTT
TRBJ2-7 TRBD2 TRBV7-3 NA CASSRWAGLAGWEF TGTGCCAGCAGCCGATGGGCGGGACTAGCGGGCTGGGAGTTC
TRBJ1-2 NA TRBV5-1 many CASSRRGNHGYTF TGCGCCAGCAGCCGGCGGGGGAACCATGGCTACACCTTC
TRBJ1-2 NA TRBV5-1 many CASSRRAYRDPNYGYTF TGCGCCAGCAGCAGAAGAGCCTACAGGGACCCTAACTATGGCTACACCTTC
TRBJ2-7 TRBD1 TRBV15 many CATSREGQGLYEQYF TGTGCCACCAGCAGAGAAGGACAGGGGTTATACGAGCAGTACTTC
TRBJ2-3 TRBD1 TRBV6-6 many CASSTPNRGATDTQYF TGTGCCAGCAGTACGCCCAACAGGGGGGCCACAGATACGCAGTATTTT
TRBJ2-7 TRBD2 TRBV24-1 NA CATGTSGSSYEQYF TGTGCCACAGGTACTAGCGGGAGCTCCTACGAGCAGTACTTC
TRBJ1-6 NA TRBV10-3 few CASAGRNNSPLHF TGTGCCAGTGCCGGGCGGAATAATTCACCCCTCCACTTT
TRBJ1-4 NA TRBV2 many CASSYEKLFF TGTGCCAGCTCCTATGAAAAACTGTTTTTT
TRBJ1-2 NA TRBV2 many CASSDRGHFYGYTF TGTGCCAGCAGTGACAGGGGCCACTTTTATGGCTACACCTTC
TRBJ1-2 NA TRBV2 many CASKGSRTTNYGYTF TGTGCCAGCAAGGGCAGCCGTACGACTAACTATGGCTACACCTTC
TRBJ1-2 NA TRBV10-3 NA CAISPIQGNGYTF TGTGCCATCAGTCCTATACAAGGAAATGGCTACACCTTC
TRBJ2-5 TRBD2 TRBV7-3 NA CASSLELAGGMETQYF TGTGCCAGCAGCTTAGAACTAGCGGGAGGGATGGAGACCCAGTACTTC
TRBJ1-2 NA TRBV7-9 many CASSLDTGFSYGYTF TGTGCCAGCAGCTTAGATACAGGATTTTCCTATGGCTACACCTTC
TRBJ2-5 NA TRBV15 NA CATSFTRRAEKTQYF TGTGCCACCAGCTTCACCCGGAGGGCCGAGAAGACCCAGTACTTC
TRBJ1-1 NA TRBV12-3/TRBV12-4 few CASSPIGFPNTEAFF TGTGCCAGCAGTCCTATAGGGTTCCCGAACACTGAAGCTTTCTTT
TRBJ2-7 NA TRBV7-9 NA CASSLAGTGAHEQYF TGTGCCAGCAGCTTGGCGGGGACTGGAGCCCACGAGCAGTACTTC
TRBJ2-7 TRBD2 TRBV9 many CASSPGGDTAYEQYF TGTGCCAGCAGCCCGGGGGGGGACACAGCCTACGAGCAGTACTTC
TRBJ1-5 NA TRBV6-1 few CASSEPGRSLLSNQPQHF TGTGCCAGCAGTGAACCGGGGAGGTCCCTTCTTAGCAATCAGCCCCAGCATTTT
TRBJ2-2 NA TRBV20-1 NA CSASGNTGELFF TGCAGTGCTAGCGGGAACACCGGGGAGCTGTTTTTT
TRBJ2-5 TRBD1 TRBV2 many CASSIDRGQETQYF TGTGCCAGCAGTATCGACAGGGGGCAAGAGACCCAGTACTTC
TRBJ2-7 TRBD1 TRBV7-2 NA CASRSPGQAAYDQYF TGTGCCAGCAGATCCCCGGGACAGGCGGCATACGATCAGTACTTC
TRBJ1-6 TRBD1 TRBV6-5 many CASSVDRGRSYNSPLHF TGTGCCAGCAGTGTAGACAGGGGGCGTTCCTATAATTCACCCCTCCACTTT
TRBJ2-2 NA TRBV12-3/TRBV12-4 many CASSLRDDTGELFF TGTGCCAGCAGCTTGCGGGACGACACCGGGGAGCTGTTTTTT
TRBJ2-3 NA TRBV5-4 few CASRIGRDTQYF TGTGCCAGCAGAATAGGGCGTGATACGCAGTATTTT
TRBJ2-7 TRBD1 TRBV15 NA CATSRGDRVNEQYF TGTGCCACCAGCAGAGGGGACAGGGTGAACGAGCAGTACTTC
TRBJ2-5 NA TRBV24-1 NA CATSDSAVVNGLLGGTQYF TGTGCCACCAGTGATTCGGCTGTAGTTAACGGTCTCCTGGGGGGGACCCAGTACTTC
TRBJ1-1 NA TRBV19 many CASSINGGTEAFF TGTGCCAGTAGTATCAATGGGGGAACTGAAGCTTTCTTT
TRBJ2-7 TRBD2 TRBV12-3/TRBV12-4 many CASAPGLADYEQYF TGTGCCAGCGCCCCGGGACTAGCGGACTACGAGCAGTACTTC
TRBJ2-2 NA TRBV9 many CASSVGGGLPGELFF TGTGCCAGCAGCGTAGGGGGGGGGCTACCCGGGGAGCTGTTTTTT
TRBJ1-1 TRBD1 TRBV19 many CASTPTTGGTEAFF TGTGCCAGTACCCCGACGACAGGGGGCACTGAAGCTTTCTTT
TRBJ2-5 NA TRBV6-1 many CASSAGGMVQEAQYF TGTGCCAGCAGTGCGGGCGGGATGGTACAAGAGGCCCAGTACTTC
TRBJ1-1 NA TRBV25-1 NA CASSNSRHTEAFF TGTGCCAGCAGTAACTCACGGCACACTGAAGCTTTCTTT
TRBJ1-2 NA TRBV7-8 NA CASSSSVYSNYGYTF TGTGCCAGCAGTTCTTCAGTATACTCTAACTATGGCTACACCTTC
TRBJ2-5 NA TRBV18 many CASSRGQVTIETQYF TGTGCCAGCTCACGCGGTCAGGTGACGATAGAGACCCAGTACTTC
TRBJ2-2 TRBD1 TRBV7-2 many CASSPLQGSTGELFF TGTGCCAGCAGCCCCCTACAGGGGAGTACCGGGGAGCTGTTTTTT
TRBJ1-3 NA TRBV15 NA CATSSQGASGNTIYF TGTGCCACCAGCAGCCAGGGTGCCTCTGGAAACACCATATATTTT
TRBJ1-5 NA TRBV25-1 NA CASSELGSNQPQHF TGTGCCAGCAGTGAATTGGGCAGCAATCAGCCCCAGCATTTT
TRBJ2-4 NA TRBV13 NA CASSSDRPGDIQYF TGTGCCAGCAGCTCCGACAGGCCAGGGGACATTCAGTACTTC